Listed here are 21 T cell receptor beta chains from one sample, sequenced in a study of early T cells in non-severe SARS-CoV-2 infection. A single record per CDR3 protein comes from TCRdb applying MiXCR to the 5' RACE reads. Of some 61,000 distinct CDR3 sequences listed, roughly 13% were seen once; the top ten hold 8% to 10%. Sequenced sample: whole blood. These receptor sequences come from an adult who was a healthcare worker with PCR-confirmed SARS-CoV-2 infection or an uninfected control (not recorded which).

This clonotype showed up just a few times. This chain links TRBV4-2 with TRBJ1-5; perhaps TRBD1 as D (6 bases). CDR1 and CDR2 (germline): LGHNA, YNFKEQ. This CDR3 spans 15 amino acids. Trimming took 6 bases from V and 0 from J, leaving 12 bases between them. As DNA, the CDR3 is TGTGCCAGCAGTCAGGACAGAAATAGCAATCAGCCCCAGCATTTT. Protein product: CASSQDRNSNQPQHF.

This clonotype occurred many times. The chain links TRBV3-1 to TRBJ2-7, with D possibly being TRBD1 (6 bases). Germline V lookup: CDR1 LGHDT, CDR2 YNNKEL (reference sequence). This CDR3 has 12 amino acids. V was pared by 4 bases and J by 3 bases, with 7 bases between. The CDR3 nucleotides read TGTGCCAGCAGCCCGGACAGCTACGAGCAGTACTTC. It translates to CASSPDSYEQYF.

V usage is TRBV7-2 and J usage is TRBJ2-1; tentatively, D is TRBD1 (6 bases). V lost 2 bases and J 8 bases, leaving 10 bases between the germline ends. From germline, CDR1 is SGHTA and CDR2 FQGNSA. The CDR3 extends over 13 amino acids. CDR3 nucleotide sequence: TGTGCCAGCAGCTTAACAGGGCCAGATGAGCAGTTCTTC. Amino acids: CASSLTGPDEQFF.

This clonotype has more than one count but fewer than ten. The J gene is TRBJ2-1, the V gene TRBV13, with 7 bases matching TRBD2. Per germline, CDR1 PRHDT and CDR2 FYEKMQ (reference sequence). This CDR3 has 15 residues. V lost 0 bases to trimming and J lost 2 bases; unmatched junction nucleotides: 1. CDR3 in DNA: TGTGCCAGCAGCTTAGGACGGGAGGCCTACAATGAGCAGTTCTTC. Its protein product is CASSLGREAYNEQFF.

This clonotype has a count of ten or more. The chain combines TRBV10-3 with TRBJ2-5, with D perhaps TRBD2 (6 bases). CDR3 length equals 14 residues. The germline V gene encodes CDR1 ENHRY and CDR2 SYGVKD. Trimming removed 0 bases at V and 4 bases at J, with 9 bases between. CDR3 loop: CAISESGGTETQYF. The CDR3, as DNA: TGTGCCATCAGTGAGTCTGGCGGGACAGAGACCCAGTACTTC.

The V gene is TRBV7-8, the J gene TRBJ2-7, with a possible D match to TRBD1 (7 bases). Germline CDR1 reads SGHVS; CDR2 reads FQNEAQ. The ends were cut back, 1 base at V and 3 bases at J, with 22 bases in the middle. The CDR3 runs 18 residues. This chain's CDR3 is CASSLGARTGRGVYEQYF. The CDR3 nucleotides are TGTGCCAGCAGCTTAGGGGCCCGGACGGGCAGGGGGGTCTACGAGCAGTACTTC. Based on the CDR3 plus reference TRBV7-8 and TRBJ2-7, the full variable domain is GAGVSQSPRYKVAKRGQDVALRCDPISGHVSLFWYQQALGQGPEFLTYFQNEAQLDKSGLPSDRFFAERPEGSVSTLKIQRTQQEDSAVYLCASSLGARTGRGVYEQYFGPGTRLTVT.

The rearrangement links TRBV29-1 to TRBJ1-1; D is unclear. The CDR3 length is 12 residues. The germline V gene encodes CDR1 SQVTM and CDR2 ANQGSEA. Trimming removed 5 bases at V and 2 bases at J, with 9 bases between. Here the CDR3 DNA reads TGCAGCGTTTCCCCGAGAAACACTGAAGCTTTCTTT. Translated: CSVSPRNTEAFF.

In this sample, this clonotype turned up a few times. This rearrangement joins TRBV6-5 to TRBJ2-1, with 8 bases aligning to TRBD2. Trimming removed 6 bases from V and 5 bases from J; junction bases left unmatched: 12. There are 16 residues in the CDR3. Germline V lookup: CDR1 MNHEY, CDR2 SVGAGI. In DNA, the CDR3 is TGTGCCAGCAGCCCAACTAGCGGTGCATGGAACAATGAGCAGTTCTTC. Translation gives CASSPTSGAWNNEQFF.

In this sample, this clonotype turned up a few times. CDR3 nucleotides: TGTGCCAGCAGCTTATGGGGCAGGGGGCAGAGCTCTGGAAACACCATATATTTT. This translates into CASSLWGRGQSSGNTIYF. The gene calls are TRBV7-9 and TRBJ1-3; 8 nucleotides line up with TRBD1. After removal of 2 bases from V and 0 bases from J, the junction contained 9 bases not matched to a gene. CDR1 is SEHNR and CDR2 is FQNEAQ in the germline V gene (reference sequence). This CDR3 spans 18 amino acids.

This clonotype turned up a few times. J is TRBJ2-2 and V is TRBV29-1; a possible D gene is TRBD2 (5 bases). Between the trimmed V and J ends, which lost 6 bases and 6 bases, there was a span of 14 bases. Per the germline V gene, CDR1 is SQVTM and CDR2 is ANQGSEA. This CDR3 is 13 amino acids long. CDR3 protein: CSVGLPGAGELFF. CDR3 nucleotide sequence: TGCAGCGTCGGACTTCCTGGGGCCGGGGAGCTGTTTTTT.

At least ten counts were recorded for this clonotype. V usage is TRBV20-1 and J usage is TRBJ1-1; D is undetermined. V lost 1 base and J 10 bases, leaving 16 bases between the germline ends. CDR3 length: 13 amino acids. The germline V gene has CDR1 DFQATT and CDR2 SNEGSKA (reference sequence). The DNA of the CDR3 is TGCAGTGCTAGAGGCCCCTTAAAAATTGGAGCTTTCTTT. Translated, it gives CSARGPLKIGAFF.

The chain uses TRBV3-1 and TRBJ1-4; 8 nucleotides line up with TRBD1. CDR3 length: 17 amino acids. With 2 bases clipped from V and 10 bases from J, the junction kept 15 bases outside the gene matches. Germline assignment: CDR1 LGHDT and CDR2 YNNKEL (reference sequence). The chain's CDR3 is CASSQQALRTGRRKLFF. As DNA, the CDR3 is TGTGCCAGCAGCCAACAGGCCTTGAGGACAGGGAGGCGAAAACTGTTTTTT.

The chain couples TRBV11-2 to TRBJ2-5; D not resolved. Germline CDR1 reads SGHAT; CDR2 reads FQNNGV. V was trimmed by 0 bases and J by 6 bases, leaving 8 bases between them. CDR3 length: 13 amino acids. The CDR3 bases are TGTGCCAGCAGCTTAGATCGGGTGCAGACCCAGTACTTC. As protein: CASSLDRVQTQYF.

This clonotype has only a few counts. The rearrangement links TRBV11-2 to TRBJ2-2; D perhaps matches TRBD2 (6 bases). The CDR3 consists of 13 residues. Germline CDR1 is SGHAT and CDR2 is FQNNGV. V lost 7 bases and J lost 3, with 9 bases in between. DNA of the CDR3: TGTGCCAGCAAGGGAGGTTACACCGGGGAGCTGTTTTTT. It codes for CASKGGYTGELFF.

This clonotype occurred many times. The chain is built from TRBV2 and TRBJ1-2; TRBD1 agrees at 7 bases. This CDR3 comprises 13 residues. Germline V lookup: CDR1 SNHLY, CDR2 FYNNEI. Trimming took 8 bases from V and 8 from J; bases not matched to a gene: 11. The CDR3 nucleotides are TGTGCCAGCCTTGGACAGGAGGCTAGAGGCTACACCTTC. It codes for CASLGQEARGYTF. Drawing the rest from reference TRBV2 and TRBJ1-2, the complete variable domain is EPEVTQTPSHQVTQMGQEVILRCVPISNHLYFYWYRQILGQKVEFLVSFYNNEISEKSEIFDDQFSVERPDGSNFTLKIRSTKLEDSAMYFCASLGQEARGYTFGSGTRLTVV.

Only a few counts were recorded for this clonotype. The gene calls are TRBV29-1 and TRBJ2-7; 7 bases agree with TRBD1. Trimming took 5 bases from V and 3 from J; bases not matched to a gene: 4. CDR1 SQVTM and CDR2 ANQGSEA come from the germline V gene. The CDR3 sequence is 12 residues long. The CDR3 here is CSVTDRYYEQYF. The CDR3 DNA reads TGCAGCGTTACGGACAGGTACTACGAGCAGTACTTC.

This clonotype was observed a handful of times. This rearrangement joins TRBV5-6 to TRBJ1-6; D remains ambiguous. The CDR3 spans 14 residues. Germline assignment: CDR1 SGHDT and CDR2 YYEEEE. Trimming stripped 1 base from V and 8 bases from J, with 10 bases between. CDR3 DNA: TGTGCCAGCAGCTTGTTCGGGCCGGATTCACCCCTCCACTTT. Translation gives CASSLFGPDSPLHF.

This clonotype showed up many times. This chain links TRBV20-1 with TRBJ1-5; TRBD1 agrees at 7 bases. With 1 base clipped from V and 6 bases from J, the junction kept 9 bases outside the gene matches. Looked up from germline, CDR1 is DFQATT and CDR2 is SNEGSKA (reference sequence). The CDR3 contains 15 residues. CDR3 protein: CSARGWRGRGQPQHF. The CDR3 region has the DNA TGCAGTGCTAGAGGGTGGAGGGGGCGAGGTCAGCCCCAGCATTTT.

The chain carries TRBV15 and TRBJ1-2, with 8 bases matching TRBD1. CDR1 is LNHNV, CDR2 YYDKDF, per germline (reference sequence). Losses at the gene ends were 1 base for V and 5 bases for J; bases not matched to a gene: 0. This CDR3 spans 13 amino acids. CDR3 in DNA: TGTGCCACCAGCAGAGGACAGGGGTATGGCTACACCTTC. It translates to CATSRGQGYGYTF.

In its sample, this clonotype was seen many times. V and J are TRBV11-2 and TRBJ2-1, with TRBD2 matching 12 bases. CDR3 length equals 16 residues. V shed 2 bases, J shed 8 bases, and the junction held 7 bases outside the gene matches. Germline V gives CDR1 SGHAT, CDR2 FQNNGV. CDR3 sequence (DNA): TGTGCCAGCAGCTTATTGACTAGCGGGAGCCTCGATGAGCAGTTCTTC. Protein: CASSLLTSGSLDEQFF.

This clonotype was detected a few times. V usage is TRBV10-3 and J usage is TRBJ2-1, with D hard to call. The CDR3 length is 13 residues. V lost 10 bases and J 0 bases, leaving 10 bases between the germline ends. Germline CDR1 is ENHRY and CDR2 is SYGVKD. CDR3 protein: CATGPSSYNEQFF. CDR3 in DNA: TGTGCCACCGGACCGAGCTCCTACAATGAGCAGTTCTTC.